These T cell receptor beta chains were read from a single sample in a study of metastatic and nonmetastatic thyroid tumors. TCRdb re-clonotyped the PCR reads through MiXCR. The sample includes 7,000 to 8,000 clones, roughly 33% of them seen just once. Sequences were obtained from tumor tissue. These TCRs come from a female donor with papillary thyroid cancer or a benign thyroid nodule (not recorded which). Some clones in this sample may be carry-over from other donors' samples. Each CDR3 is given with its conserved first and last residue. A D gene is named only where the DNA matches it firmly. Rows may omit the clone size; those that give it use once, few, many or a size class.

CASSHFGWQPVLRVQYF,TGTGCCAGCAGTCACTTTGGGTGGCAACCTGTTCTCAGAGTGCAGTACTTC,TRBV6-5,TRBJ2-7,NA,few
CASSPGLAGSNEQFF,TGTGCCAGCAGTCCAGGACTTGCGGGTTCCAATGAGCAGTTCTTC,TRBV28,TRBJ2-1,NA,few
CASSLVQISGRRRQYEQYF,TGTGCCAGCAGTTTAGTCCAAATTAGCGGGAGGCGAAGGCAGTACGAGCAGTACTTC,TRBV28,TRBJ2-7,TRBD2,NA
CASSSRDRGLYGYTF,TGTGCCAGTAGTTCCCGGGACAGGGGGCTATATGGCTACACCTTC,TRBV19,TRBJ1-2,TRBD1,medium-sized
CASGDSSGANVLTF,TGTGCCAGCGGTGACAGCTCTGGGGCCAACGTACTGACTTTC,TRBV6-4,TRBJ2-6,NA,NA
CASSLETATNIGYTF,TGTGCCAGCAGCTTGGAAACAGCCACAAATATAGGCTACACCTTC,TRBV7-3,TRBJ1-2,NA,NA
CSASPGQGVYEQYF,TGCAGTGCTAGCCCGGGACAGGGTGTCTACGAGCAGTACTTC,TRBV20-1,TRBJ2-7,TRBD1,medium-sized
CASSPKGPTYGYTF,TGTGCCAGCTCACCGAAGGGACCAACCTATGGCTACACCTTC,TRBV18,TRBJ1-2,NA,NA
CASSKVVASSTDTQYF,TGTGCCAGCAGCAAGGTGGTAGCTTCTAGCACAGATACGCAGTATTTT,TRBV27,TRBJ2-3,NA,few
CAWSVGNTIYF,TGTGCCTGGAGTGTGGGAAACACCATATATTTT,TRBV30,TRBJ1-3,NA,NA
CASSIDQMAGTEAFF,TGTGCCAGTAGTATAGATCAAATGGCGGGGACTGAAGCTTTCTTT,TRBV19,TRBJ1-1,NA,few
CASGPTGVVSGANVLTF,TGTGCCAGCGGTCCGACAGGGGTGGTCTCTGGGGCCAACGTCCTGACTTTC,TRBV9,TRBJ2-6,TRBD1,NA
CANTVGGEVDTQYF,TGTGCCAACACTGTTGGCGGGGAAGTAGATACGCAGTATTTT,TRBV27,TRBJ2-3,NA,few
CASSPNSGTKNTGELFF,TGTGCCAGCTCACCTAATTCCGGGACAAAGAACACCGGGGAGCTGTTTTTT,TRBV18,TRBJ2-2,NA,NA
CASSPRTGGGLAGGTYEQYF,TGTGCCAGCAGCCCTCGGACAGGGGGCGGGCTAGCGGGAGGAACCTACGAGCAGTACTTC,TRBV7-7,TRBJ2-7,NA,many
CASSLDGRYEQYF,TGTGCCAGCAGCTTAGACGGGAGGTACGAGCAGTACTTC,TRBV7-2,TRBJ2-7,TRBD2,medium-sized
CASSFSWSGTSGRNEQFF,TGTGCCAGCAGCTTTTCATGGTCTGGGACTAGCGGGAGGAATGAGCAGTTCTTC,TRBV5-6,TRBJ2-1,TRBD2,many
CASSFSGQGNQPQHF,TGCGCCAGCAGTTTTTCAGGGCAAGGCAATCAGCCCCAGCATTTT,TRBV5-1,TRBJ1-5,NA,NA
CASSPGLAGGAYNEQFF,TGTGCCAGCAGCCCCGGACTAGCGGGAGGAGCCTACAATGAGCAGTTCTTC,TRBV3-1,TRBJ2-1,TRBD2,NA
CATSREDGSSYEQYF,TGTGCCACCAGCAGAGAGGACGGCAGCTCCTACGAGCAGTACTTC,TRBV15,TRBJ2-7,NA,few
CASKFGENYGYTF,TGTGCCAGTAAGTTTGGTGAAAACTATGGCTACACCTTC,TRBV6-1,TRBJ1-2,NA,few
CASRGQGIGTEAFF,TGTGCCAGCAGGGGACAGGGAATCGGGACTGAAGCTTTCTTT,TRBV24-1,TRBJ1-1,TRBD1,few
CASSLVQGMNTEAFF,TGCGCCAGCAGCTTGGTACAAGGAATGAACACTGAAGCTTTCTTT,TRBV5-1,TRBJ1-1,NA,many
CSVEGQSYVQYF,TGCAGCGTGGAAGGACAGTCCTACGTGCAGTACTTC,TRBV29-1,TRBJ2-7,NA,NA
CASSSTGYSTDTQYF,TGTGCCAGCAGTTCGACAGGTTATAGCACAGATACGCAGTATTTT,TRBV6-1,TRBJ2-3,NA,NA
CASSAEEGTSGRSEQFF,TGTGCCAGCAGCGCAGAGGAGGGGACTAGCGGGAGGAGTGAGCAGTTCTTC,TRBV9,TRBJ2-1,TRBD2,many
CATSSGRSGGQFF,TGTGCCACCAGTAGCGGGAGATCGGGGGGGCAGTTCTTC,TRBV24-1,TRBJ2-1,TRBD2,medium-sized
CAITRDRGDQPQHF,TGTGCCATCACCAGGGACAGGGGGGATCAGCCCCAGCATTTT,TRBV6-1,TRBJ1-5,TRBD1,few
CASSFFSASGSSYEQYF,TGTGCCAGCAGCTTTTTTTCGGCTAGCGGGAGCTCCTACGAGCAGTACTTC,TRBV11-2,TRBJ2-7,TRBD2,NA
CASSQGTTIYF,TGTGCCAGCAGCCAAGGGACAACCATATATTTT,TRBV3-1,TRBJ1-3,NA,medium-sized
CAWTRDLRPLHF,TGTGCCTGGACCCGGGACTTGCGGCCCCTCCACTTT,TRBV30,TRBJ1-6,NA,few
CAWSSGGHGYTF,TGTGCCTGGAGTAGTGGGGGGCATGGCTACACCTTC,TRBV30,TRBJ1-2,NA,once
CASSLSGRTGELFF,TGTGCCAGCAGTTTATCAGGTCGGACCGGGGAGCTGTTTTTT,TRBV27,TRBJ2-2,NA,medium-sized
CAIGAVSAPYEQYF,TGTGCCATCGGGGCAGTTAGCGCTCCCTACGAGCAGTACTTC,TRBV10-3,TRBJ2-7,NA,NA
CASSLPSGLTDTQYF,TGTGCCAGCAGTTTACCGAGCGGGCTCACAGATACGCAGTATTTT,TRBV28,TRBJ2-3,NA,few
CASSWAPEGDSQYF,TGTGCCAGCAGCTGGGCCCCCGAGGGAGATAGCCAGTACTTC,TRBV28,TRBJ2-5,NA,NA
CASSSRGGTVNQPQHF,TGTGCCAGCAGCTCAAGGGGAGGGACGGTCAATCAGCCCCAGCATTTT,TRBV5-5,TRBJ1-5,NA,NA
CASSEGDTQYF,TGCGCCAGCAGTGAAGGGGATACGCAGTATTTT,TRBV10-1,TRBJ2-3,NA,few
CASSQELAGYTF,TGTGCCAGCTCCCAAGAACTTGCTGGCTACACCTTC,TRBV18,TRBJ1-2,NA,once
CASSATGGSQPQHF,TGTGCCAGCAGTGCGACAGGGGGGTCTCAGCCCCAGCATTTT,TRBV6-1,TRBJ1-5,TRBD1,NA
CASSSPQGAGYEQYF,TGTGCCAGCAGCTCCCCCCAAGGCGCCGGCTACGAGCAGTACTTC,TRBV11-3,TRBJ2-7,NA,NA
CSEANTEAFF,TGCAGCGAGGCAAACACTGAAGCTTTCTTT,TRBV29-1,TRBJ1-1,NA,NA
CSVENLGLGTDTQYF,TGCAGCGTTGAAAATTTGGGACTTGGCACAGATACGCAGTATTTT,TRBV29-1,TRBJ2-3,NA,many
CASSLFHFSGDPYNEQFF,TGTGCCAGCAGCCTTTTCCATTTTAGCGGGGACCCCTACAATGAGCAGTTCTTC,TRBV7-3,TRBJ2-1,TRBD2,medium-sized
CSARVPGLAGAPDTQYF,TGCAGTGCTAGGGTCCCGGGACTAGCGGGAGCCCCAGATACGCAGTATTTT,TRBV20-1,TRBJ2-3,TRBD2,many
CASSPAVANEQFF,TGTGCCAGTAGTCCAGCGGTCGCGAATGAGCAGTTCTTC,TRBV19,TRBJ2-1,NA,few
CSARGTEDYGYTF,TGCAGTGCTAGGGGGACAGAAGACTATGGCTACACCTTC,TRBV20-1,TRBJ1-2,TRBD1,NA
CASSYETGWYYGYTF,TGTGCCAGCAGTTACGAGACAGGGTGGTATTATGGCTACACCTTC,TRBV6-6,TRBJ1-2,TRBD1,many
CATSRDGQGQPQHF,TGTGCCACCAGCAGAGATGGCCAGGGACAGCCCCAGCATTTT,TRBV15,TRBJ1-5,NA,NA
CASSESMVGRGEAFF,TGCGCCAGCAGTGAGTCGATGGTAGGAAGGGGTGAAGCTTTCTTT,TRBV10-1,TRBJ1-1,NA,few
CASSPMRSYEQYF,TGTGCCAGCAGCCCAATGAGAAGTTACGAGCAGTACTTC,TRBV13,TRBJ2-7,NA,once
CASSPRAGAGGEQYF,TGTGCCAGCAGCCCCCGGGCGGGAGCTGGGGGCGAGCAGTACTTC,TRBV3-1,TRBJ2-7,TRBD2,NA
CASSKAFYNSPLHF,TGTGCCAGCAGCAAAGCCTTCTATAATTCACCCCTCCACTTT,TRBV7-8,TRBJ1-6,NA,NA
CASSPTGSGGYTF,TGTGCCAGCAGCCCGACAGGGTCGGGGGGCTACACCTTC,TRBV7-8,TRBJ1-2,TRBD1,medium-sized
CASTRGHSTNEKLFF,TGCGCCAGCACCCGAGGACATTCAACTAATGAAAAACTGTTTTTT,TRBV5-1,TRBJ1-4,NA,medium-sized
CSARTGAHEQYF,TGCAGTGCCCGGACAGGCGCCCACGAGCAGTACTTC,TRBV20-1,TRBJ2-7,TRBD1,medium-sized
CASSIRGSNQPQHF,TGTGCCAGCAGCATCCGGGGAAGCAATCAGCCCCAGCATTTT,TRBV5-4,TRBJ1-5,NA,many
CASSLSSGGYGYTF,TGTGCCAGCAGCCTTTCATCGGGGGGCTATGGCTACACCTTC,TRBV28,TRBJ1-2,NA,NA